This T cell receptor beta chain was sequenced during a study of vaccination and CD4 T cells after COVID-19. Across the whole study: Convalescent donors totaled six males and four females, including two who were Hispanic. Regarding the study as a whole: Among convalescent patients, a median roughly 86% of reactive clones emerged only after vaccination.

The germline V gene encodes CDR1 DFQATT and CDR2 SNEGSKA (reference sequence). The CDR3 runs 15 residues. The ends lost 2 bases at V and 1 base at J; junction bases unmatched: 4. Worth noting for this clonotype: The target antigen is unknown.

Indicated treatment: roughly 11-day PBMC culture with coronavirus spike peptide pools or control peptides (ViraFEST assay). Upon completion of roughly ten days of culture, CD4+ T cells were isolated via negative selection. The Oncomine TCR Beta short-read assay sequenced DNA from cultured CD4+ T cells. Via MiXCR, TCRdb re-called the PCR reads, giving one row per CDR3 protein. The repertoire has 7,200 or so distinct CDR3 sequences, 60% to 65% of them found once; the top ten carry 34%. The chain joins TRBV20-1 to TRBJ2-1; 8 bases are a match to TRBD2. Material for sequencing was CD4+ T cells from blood, cultured in vitro. The TCR sequence derives from a human donor who had recovered from COVID-19. For the CDR3, the DNA is TGCAGTGCTAGACTAGCGGGTCGATCCTACAATGAGCAGTTCTTC. The encoded protein is CSARLAGRSYNEQFF.